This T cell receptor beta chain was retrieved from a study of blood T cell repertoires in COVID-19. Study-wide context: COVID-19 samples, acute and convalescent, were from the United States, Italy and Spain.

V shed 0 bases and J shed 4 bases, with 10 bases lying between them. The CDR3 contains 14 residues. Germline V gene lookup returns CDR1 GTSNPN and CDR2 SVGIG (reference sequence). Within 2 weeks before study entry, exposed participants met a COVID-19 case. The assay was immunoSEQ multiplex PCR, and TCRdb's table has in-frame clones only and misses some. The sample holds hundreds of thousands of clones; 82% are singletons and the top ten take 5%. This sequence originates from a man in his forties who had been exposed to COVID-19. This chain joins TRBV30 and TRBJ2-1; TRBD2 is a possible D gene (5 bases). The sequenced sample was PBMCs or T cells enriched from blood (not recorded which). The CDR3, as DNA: TGTGCCTGGAGTGTAGGACTGCCTTACAATGAGCAGTTCTTC. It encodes CAWSVGLPYNEQFF.